This is a list of T cell receptor beta chains from one sample in a study of blood T cell repertoires in COVID-19. The table came from immunoSEQ multiplex PCR; TCRdb's copy has only in-frame clones and leaves some out. The data show about 64,000 clones, just over 85% seen once. The sequenced sample consisted of peripheral blood. Receptors originate from a woman in her sixties with COVID-19, enrolled during active disease. CDR3s include the opening cysteine and the closing phenylalanine or tryptophan. Each record gives: D gene, clone size, J gene, V gene, CDR3 DNA, CDR3 protein. The D gene is left open where the match is weak. The size of a clone is reported for some rows only, either as once, few or many, or as a class for expanded clones.

.	.	TRBJ2-7	TRBV5-1	TGCGCCAGCAGATCGGGGGAGAACTACGAGCAGTACTTC	CASRSGENYEQYF
TRBD1	.	TRBJ1-1	TRBV4-1	TGCGCCAGCAGCCAAGACAGGGGGCCTGAAGCTTTCTTT	CASSQDRGPEAFF
.	.	TRBJ1-1	TRBV4-1	TGCGCCAGCAGCCATTCCCCGGGACTGCGGACTGAAGCTTTCTTT	CASSHSPGLRTEAFF
TRBD1	.	TRBJ1-1	TRBV7-8	TGTGCCAGCAGCCCCAACAGGGGGCGATACATGAACACTGAAGCTTTCTTT	CASSPNRGRYMNTEAFF
TRBD2	.	TRBJ2-1	TRBV3-1/TRBV3-2	TGTGCCAGCAGCCAAGATTCTGGGTTAGCGGGATCCCTCTACAATGAGCAGTTCTTC	CASSQDSGLAGSLYNEQFF
TRBD2	.	TRBJ2-5	TRBV6-2/TRBV6-3	TGTGCCAGCAGTTTTGGGACTAGCGGGGGGGCAGCAGAGACCCAGTACTTC	CASSFGTSGGAAETQYF
.	few	TRBJ1-2	TRBV28	TGTGCCAGCGAGGGGGACCAGAGGGGCTACACCTTC	CASEGDQRGYTF
TRBD2	.	TRBJ2-1	TRBV27	TGTGCCAGCAGTTTAGTCAGACGACTAGCGGGGGACAATGAGCAGTTCTTC	CASSLVRRLAGDNEQFF
TRBD1	.	TRBJ2-5	TRBV11-2	TGTGCCAGCAGCCAACAGGGGGGAGAGACCCAGTACTTC	CASSQQGGETQYF
TRBD1	once	TRBJ1-2	TRBV6-2/TRBV6-3	TGTGCCAGCAGTTCCTACAGGGGTAACTATGGCTACACCTTC	CASSSYRGNYGYTF
.	.	TRBJ2-7	TRBV6-6	TGTGCCAGCAGCCCCAGCTCCTACGAGCAGTACTTC	CASSPSSYEQYF
.	.	TRBJ2-2	TRBV28	TGTGCCACCTACGGAGGGACCGGGGAGCTGTTTTTT	CATYGGTGELFF
TRBD2	.	TRBJ2-1	TRBV2	TGTGCCAGTCCCTCCTCGCGGGCGGGAGCTACCTACAATGAGCAGTTCTTC	CASPSSRAGATYNEQFF
TRBD1	.	TRBJ1-4	TRBV7-8	TGTGCCAGCAGCTTAGACCGGACAGGGTTTTCTTTT	CASSLDRTGFSF
TRBD1	.	TRBJ1-5	TRBV6-5	TGTGCCAGCAGCTCGGGACAGGGTAATCAGCCCCAGCATTTT	CASSSGQGNQPQHF
.	.	TRBJ2-7	TRBV2	TGTGCCAGCCACCGAAGGAGGGATGGCGAGCAGTACTTC	CASHRRRDGEQYF
TRBD1	.	TRBJ1-5	TRBV4-3	TGCGCCAGCAGCCTCTACAGGGGAGGAAATCAGCCCCAGCATTTT	CASSLYRGGNQPQHF
TRBD1	.	TRBJ1-6	TRBV15	TGTGCCACCAGATCCGGAACCGGGACAGGGGTCGGTTCACCCCTCCACTTT	CATRSGTGTGVGSPLHF
.	.	TRBJ1-3	TRBV5-4	TGTGCCAGCAGCCTAGGGGCCTCTGGAAACACCATATATTTT	CASSLGASGNTIYF
TRBD1	.	TRBJ1-2	TRBV9	TGTGCCAGCAGCGGAGGGACAGCATCTAACTATGGCTACACCTTC	CASSGGTASNYGYTF
.	.	TRBJ2-1	TRBV7-9	TGTGCCAGCAACCTCGATTGGAGGTCCTACAATGAGCAGTTCTTC	CASNLDWRSYNEQFF
TRBD1	.	TRBJ1-2	TRBV28	TGTGCCAGCACTCACCCAGGGGGCGCGGGCTATGGCTACACCTTC	CASTHPGGAGYGYTF
TRBD1	few	TRBJ1-5	TRBV4-1	TGCGCCAGCAGCCCCCACGGACAGGGGGCGCGGCAGCCCCAGCATTTT	CASSPHGQGARQPQHF
.	.	TRBJ2-1	TRBV4-3	TGCGCCAGCAGCCAAGTCGTATATTCCTACAATGAGCAGTTCTTC	CASSQVVYSYNEQFF
TRBD1	.	TRBJ1-4	TRBV3-1/TRBV3-2	TGTGCCAGCAGCCAGATCACCGGGACAGGGGACGAAAAACTGTTTTTT	CASSQITGTGDEKLFF
.	.	TRBJ2-1	TRBV30	TGTGCCTGGAGAGGAGCGGCCCCCTACAATGAGCAGTTCTTC	CAWRGAAPYNEQFF
.	few	TRBJ1-2	TRBV6-5	TGTGCCAGCAGTCCACGGGAGGAGGGCGGCTACACCTTC	CASSPREEGGYTF
.	.	TRBJ2-7	TRBV29-1	TGCAGCGTTGAAGTTGGAGCGGGCTACGAGCAGTACTTC	CSVEVGAGYEQYF
TRBD1	.	TRBJ1-5	TRBV30	TGTGCCTGGAGTGGGGGACAGGGAGACCAGCCCCAGCATTTT	CAWSGGQGDQPQHF
.	.	TRBJ2-7	TRBV30	TGTGCCTGGAGACCCTACAGATCCTACGAGCAGTACTTC	CAWRPYRSYEQYF
TRBD1	.	TRBJ1-3	TRBV4-3	TGCGCCAGCAGCCAAGATGTTCAGGGGGGCGCTGGAAACACCATATATTTT	CASSQDVQGGAGNTIYF
.	once	TRBJ2-7	TRBV5-1	TGCGCCAGCAGCTCTGGGCCGCCCTCCTACGAGCAGTACTTC	CASSSGPPSYEQYF
.	few	TRBJ2-1	TRBV6-2/TRBV6-3	TGTGCCAGCAGTTACTCGATTAGAGGAGGGAATGAGCAGTTCTTC	CASSYSIRGGNEQFF
.	.	TRBJ1-1	TRBV7-8	TGTGCCAGCAGCCAGAGCCTTACTGAAGCTTTCTTT	CASSQSLTEAFF
.	.	TRBJ2-7	TRBV7-9	TGTGCCAGCAGACGTGGAGGGTCCTCCACCTACGAGCAGTACTTC	CASRRGGSSTYEQYF
TRBD1	.	TRBJ1-4	TRBV9	TGTGCCAGCAGCCCGGGACAGGGAAATGAAAAACTGTTTTTT	CASSPGQGNEKLFF
.	.	TRBJ1-3	TRBV21-1	TGTGCCAGCAGCAAAGGGAGGGCTGGAAACACCATATATTTT	CASSKGRAGNTIYF
.	once	TRBJ1-2	TRBV25-1	TGTGCCAGCAGTGAGCAGGGAAACTATGGCTACACCTTC	CASSEQGNYGYTF
TRBD1	.	TRBJ1-2	TRBV6-5	TGTGCCAGCAAAGGGGGCGCTGGGGGCTACACCTTC	CASKGGAGGYTF
.	.	TRBJ2-1	TRBV7-9	TGTGCCAGCAGCTTAGCTCCGGGTATCGGCAATGAGCAGTTCTTC	CASSLAPGIGNEQFF
TRBD1	.	TRBJ1-2	TRBV4-1	TGCGCCAGCATGGACAGGGATGCGAGTGGCTACACCTTC	CASMDRDASGYTF
TRBD2	.	TRBJ2-2	TRBV10-3	TGTGCCATCACCTCCGGGACTAGCGGGGGCCAGAGGACCGGGGAGCTGTTTTTT	CAITSGTSGGQRTGELFF
.	once	TRBJ1-1	TRBV30	TGTGCCTGGAGTGTACCTCCGGGGAACACTGAAGCTTTCTTT	CAWSVPPGNTEAFF
.	.	TRBJ1-2	TRBV7-2	TGTGCCAGCAGCTCGCCCCCGGGGGTCGGCTATGGCTACACCTTC	CASSSPPGVGYGYTF
.	.	TRBJ2-7	TRBV12-3/TRBV12-4	TGTGCCAGCAGCCGGGACATTACCTACGAGCAGTACTTC	CASSRDITYEQYF
TRBD1	.	TRBJ2-3	TRBV5-1	TGCGCCAGCAGCTTCCAGGGGGCGGGAGATACGCAGTATTTT	CASSFQGAGDTQYF
.	.	TRBJ2-7	TRBV5-1	TGCGCCAGCAGCCCCTCAGGGGACGGCGAGCAGTACTTC	CASSPSGDGEQYF